Included here is one T cell receptor (beta chain) sequence, with context. Some clones are missing from TCRdb's copy, which holds only in-frame ones; the method was immunoSEQ multiplex PCR. This table holds about 140,000 clones, approximately 84% found once. This entry comes from a study of blood T cell repertoires in COVID-19. Trimming removed 2 bases from V and 4 bases from J, with 3 bases in between. The CDR3 contains 12 residues. The germline CDR1 and CDR2 sequences are LGHDT and YNNKEL (reference sequence). The sequence came from a human donor in a cohort sampled during active COVID-19. The specimen sequenced was peripheral blood. J is TRBJ2-1 and V is TRBV3-1 (or the pseudogene TRBV3-2); D not resolved. The CDR3 here is CASSQSYNEQFF. The CDR3 region has the DNA TGTGCCAGCAGCCAATCTTACAATGAGCAGTTCTTC.